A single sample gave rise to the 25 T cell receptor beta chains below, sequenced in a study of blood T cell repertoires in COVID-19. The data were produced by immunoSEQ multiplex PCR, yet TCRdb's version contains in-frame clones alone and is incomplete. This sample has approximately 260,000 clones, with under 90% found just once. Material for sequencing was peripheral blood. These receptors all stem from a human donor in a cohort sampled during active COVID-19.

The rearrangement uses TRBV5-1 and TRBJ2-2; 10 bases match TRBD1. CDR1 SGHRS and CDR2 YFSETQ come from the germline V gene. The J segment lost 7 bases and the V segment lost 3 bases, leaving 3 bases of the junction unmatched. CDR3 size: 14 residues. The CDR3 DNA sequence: TGCGCCAGCAGCTCGACAGGGGGCGGCGGGGAGCTGTTTTTT. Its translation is CASSSTGGGGELFF.

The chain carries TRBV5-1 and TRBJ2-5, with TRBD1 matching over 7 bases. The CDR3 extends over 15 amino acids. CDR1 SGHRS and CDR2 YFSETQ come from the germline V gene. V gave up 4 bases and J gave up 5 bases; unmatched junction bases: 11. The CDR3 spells CASSVTGFWSETQYF. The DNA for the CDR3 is TGCGCCAGCAGCGTGACAGGGTTTTGGTCGGAGACCCAGTACTTC. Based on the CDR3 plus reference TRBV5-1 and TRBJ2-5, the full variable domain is KAGVTQTPRYLIKTRGQQVTLSCSPISGHRSVSWYQQTPGQGLQFLFEYFSETQRNKGNFPGRFSGRQFSNSRSEMNVSTLELGDSALYLCASSVTGFWSETQYFGPGTRLLVL.

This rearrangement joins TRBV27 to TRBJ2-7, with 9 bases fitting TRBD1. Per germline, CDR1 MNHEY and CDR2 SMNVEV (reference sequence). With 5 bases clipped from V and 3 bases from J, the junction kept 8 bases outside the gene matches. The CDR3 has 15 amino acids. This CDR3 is CASSTTGGLIYEQYF. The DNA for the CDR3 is TGTGCCAGCAGTACGACAGGGGGTTTAATCTACGAGCAGTACTTC.

CDR3 in amino acids: CASSERLAGIYKQFF. CDR3 coding DNA: TGTGCCAGCAGTGAAAGACTAGCGGGGATCTATAAGCAGTTCTTC. This chain connects TRBV2 to TRBJ2-1; TRBD2 matches at 11 bases. CDR3 length: 15 amino acids. Germline loops: CDR1 SNHLY, CDR2 FYNNEI. V was clipped by 2 bases and J by 11 bases; unmatched bases: 8.

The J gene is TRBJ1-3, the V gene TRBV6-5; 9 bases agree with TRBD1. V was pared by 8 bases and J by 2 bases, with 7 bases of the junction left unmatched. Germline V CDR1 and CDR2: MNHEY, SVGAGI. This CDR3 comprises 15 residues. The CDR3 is CASRRDRVTGNTIYF. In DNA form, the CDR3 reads TGTGCCAGCCGAAGGGACAGGGTCACTGGAAACACCATATATTTT.

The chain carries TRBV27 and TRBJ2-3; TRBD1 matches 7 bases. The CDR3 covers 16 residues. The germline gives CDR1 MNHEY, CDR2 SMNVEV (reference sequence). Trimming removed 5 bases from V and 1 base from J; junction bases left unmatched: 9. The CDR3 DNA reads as TGTGCCAGCAGTGTACAGGGGCCTCCCCGCACAGATACGCAGTATTTT. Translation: CASSVQGPPRTDTQYF.

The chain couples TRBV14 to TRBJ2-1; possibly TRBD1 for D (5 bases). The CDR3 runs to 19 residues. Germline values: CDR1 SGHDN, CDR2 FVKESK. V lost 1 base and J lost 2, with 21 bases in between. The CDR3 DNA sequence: TGTGCCAGCAGCCAAGTTCCCCTCAGCTGGCAGGGCGCCTACAATGAGCAGTTCTTC. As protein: CASSQVPLSWQGAYNEQFF.

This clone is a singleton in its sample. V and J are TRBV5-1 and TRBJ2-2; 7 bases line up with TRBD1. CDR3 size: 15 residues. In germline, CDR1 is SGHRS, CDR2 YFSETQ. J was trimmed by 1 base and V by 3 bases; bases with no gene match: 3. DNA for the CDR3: TGCGCCAGCAGCTGGACAGGCCAGAACACCGGGGAGCTGTTTTTT. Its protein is CASSWTGQNTGELFF.

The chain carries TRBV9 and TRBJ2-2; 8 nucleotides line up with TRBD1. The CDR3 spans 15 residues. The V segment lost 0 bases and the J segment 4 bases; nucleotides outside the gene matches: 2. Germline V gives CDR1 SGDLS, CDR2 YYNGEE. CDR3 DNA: TGTGCCAGCAGCGTAGCCACAGGGGGCACCGGGGAGCTGTTTTTT. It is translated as CASSVATGGTGELFF.

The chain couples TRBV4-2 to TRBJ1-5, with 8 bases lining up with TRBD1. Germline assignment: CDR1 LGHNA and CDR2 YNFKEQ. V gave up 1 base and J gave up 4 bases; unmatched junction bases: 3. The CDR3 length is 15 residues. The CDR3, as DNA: TGTGCCAGCAGCCAAGGGACAGGGCAAAATCAGCCCCAGCATTTT. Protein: CASSQGTGQNQPQHF.

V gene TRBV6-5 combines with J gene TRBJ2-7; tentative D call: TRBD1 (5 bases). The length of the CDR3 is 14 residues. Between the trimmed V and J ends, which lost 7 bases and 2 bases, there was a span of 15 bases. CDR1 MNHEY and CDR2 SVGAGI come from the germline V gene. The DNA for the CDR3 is TGTGCCAGCACACCCAGGACACGTACCTACGAGCAGTACTTC. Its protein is CASTPRTRTYEQYF.

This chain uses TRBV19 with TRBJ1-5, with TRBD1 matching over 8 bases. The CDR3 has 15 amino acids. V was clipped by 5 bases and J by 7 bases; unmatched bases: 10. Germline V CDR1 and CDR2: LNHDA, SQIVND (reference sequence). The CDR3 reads CASSFGRGLGQPQHF. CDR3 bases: TGTGCCAGTAGTTTCGGCAGGGGGCTGGGACAGCCCCAGCATTTT.

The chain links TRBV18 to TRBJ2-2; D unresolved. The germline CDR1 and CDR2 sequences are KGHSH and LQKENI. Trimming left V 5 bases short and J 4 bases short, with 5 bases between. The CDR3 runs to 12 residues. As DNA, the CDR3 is TGTGCCAGCTCAACGAGCACCGGGGAGCTGTTTTTT. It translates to CASSTSTGELFF.

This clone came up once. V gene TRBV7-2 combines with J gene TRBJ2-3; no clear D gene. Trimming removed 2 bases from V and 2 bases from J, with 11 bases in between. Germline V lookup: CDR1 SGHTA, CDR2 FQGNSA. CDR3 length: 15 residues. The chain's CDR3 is CASSLLSRLTDTQYF. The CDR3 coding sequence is TGTGCCAGCAGCTTATTATCTCGACTCACAGATACGCAGTATTTT. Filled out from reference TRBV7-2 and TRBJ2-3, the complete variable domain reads GAGVSQSPSNKVTEKGKDVELRCDPISGHTALYWYRQSLGQGLEFLIYFQGNSAPDKSGLPSDRFSAERTGGSVSTLTIQRTQQEDSAVYLCASSLLSRLTDTQYFGPGTRLTVL.

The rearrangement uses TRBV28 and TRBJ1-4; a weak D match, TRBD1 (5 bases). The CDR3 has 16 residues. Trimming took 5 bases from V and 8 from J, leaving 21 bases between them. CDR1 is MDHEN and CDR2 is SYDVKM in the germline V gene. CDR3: CASSIPSRVGAEKLFF. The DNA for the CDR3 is TGTGCCAGCAGTATCCCTTCCAGGGTTGGGGCGGAAAAACTGTTTTTT.

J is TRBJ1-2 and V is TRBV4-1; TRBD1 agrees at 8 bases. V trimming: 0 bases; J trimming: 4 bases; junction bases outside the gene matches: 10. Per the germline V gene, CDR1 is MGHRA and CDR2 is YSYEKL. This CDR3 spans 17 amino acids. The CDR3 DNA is TGCGCCAGCAGCCAAGATCGAGCCCGGGGGACAGGCTATGGCTACACCTTC. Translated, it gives CASSQDRARGTGYGYTF.

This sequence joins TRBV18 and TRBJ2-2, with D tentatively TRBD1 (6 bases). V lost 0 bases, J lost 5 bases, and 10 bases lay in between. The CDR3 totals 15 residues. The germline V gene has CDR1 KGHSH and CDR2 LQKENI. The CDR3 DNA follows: TGTGCCAGCTCACCACCGAGCAGGGGTACCGGGGAGCTGTTTTTT. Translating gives CASSPPSRGTGELFF. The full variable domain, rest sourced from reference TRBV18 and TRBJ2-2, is NAGVMQNPRHLVRRRGQEARLRCSPMKGHSHVYWYRQLPEEGLKFMVYLQKENIIDESGMPKERFSAEFPKEGPSILRIQQVVRGDSAAYFCASSPPSRGTGELFFGEGSRLTVL.

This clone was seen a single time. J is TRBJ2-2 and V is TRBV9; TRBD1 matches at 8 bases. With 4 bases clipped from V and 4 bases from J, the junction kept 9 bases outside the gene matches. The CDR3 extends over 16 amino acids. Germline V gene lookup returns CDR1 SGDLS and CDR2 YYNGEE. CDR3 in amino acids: CASSLQDRAGTGELFF. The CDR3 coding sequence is TGTGCCAGCAGCCTGCAGGACAGGGCGGGCACCGGGGAGCTGTTTTTT. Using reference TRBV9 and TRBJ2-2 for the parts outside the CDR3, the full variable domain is DSGVTQTPKHLITATGQRVTLRCSPRSGDLSVYWYQQSLDQGLQFLIQYYNGEERAKGNILERFSAQQFPDLHSELNLSSLELGDSALYFCASSLQDRAGTGELFFGEGSRLTVL.

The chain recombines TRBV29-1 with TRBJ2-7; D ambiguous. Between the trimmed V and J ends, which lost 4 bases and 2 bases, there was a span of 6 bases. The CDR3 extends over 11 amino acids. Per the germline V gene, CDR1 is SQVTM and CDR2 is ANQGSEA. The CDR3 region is CSVVQTYEQYF. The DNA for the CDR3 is TGCAGCGTTGTACAGACCTACGAGCAGTACTTC.

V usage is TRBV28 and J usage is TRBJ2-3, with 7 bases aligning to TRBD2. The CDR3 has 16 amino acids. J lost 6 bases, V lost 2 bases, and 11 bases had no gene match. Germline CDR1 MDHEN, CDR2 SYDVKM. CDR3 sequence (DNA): TGTGCCAGCAGTTTAAGCGGTAGCGGGCGGCGGGATACGCAGTATTTT. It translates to CASSLSGSGRRDTQYF.

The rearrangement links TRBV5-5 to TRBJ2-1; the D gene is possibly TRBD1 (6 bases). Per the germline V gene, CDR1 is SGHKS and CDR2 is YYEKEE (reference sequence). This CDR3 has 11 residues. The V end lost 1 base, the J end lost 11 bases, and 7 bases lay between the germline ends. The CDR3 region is CASSLTGQQFF. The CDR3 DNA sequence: TGTGCCAGCAGCTTGACAGGGCAGCAGTTCTTC.

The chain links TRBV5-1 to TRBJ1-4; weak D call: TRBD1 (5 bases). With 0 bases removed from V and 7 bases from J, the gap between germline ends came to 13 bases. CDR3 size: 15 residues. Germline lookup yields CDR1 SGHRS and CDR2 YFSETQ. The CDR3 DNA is TGCGCCAGCAGCTTGGAGGGGTATCCGGCTGAAAAACTGTTTTTT. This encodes CASSLEGYPAEKLFF.

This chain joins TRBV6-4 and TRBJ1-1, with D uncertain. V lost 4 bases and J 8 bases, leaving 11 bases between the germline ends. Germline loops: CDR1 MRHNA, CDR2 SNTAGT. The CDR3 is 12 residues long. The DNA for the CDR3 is TGTGCCAGCAGTGTCTCCGGAGGGGAAGCTTTCTTT. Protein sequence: CASSVSGGEAFF.

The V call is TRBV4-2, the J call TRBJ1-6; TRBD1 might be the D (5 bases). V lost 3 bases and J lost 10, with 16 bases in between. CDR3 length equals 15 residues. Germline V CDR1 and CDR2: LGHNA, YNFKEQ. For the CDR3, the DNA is TGTGCCAGCAGCCAGGAATGGAGGGGCTGGTCACCCCTCCACTTT. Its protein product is CASSQEWRGWSPLHF.

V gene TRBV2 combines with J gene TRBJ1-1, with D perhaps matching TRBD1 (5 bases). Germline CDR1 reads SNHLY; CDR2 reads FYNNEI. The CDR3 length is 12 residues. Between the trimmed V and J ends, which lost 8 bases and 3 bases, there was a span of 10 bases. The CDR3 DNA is TGTGCCAGCTTGGGGGGATACACTGAAGCTTTCTTT. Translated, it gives CASLGGYTEAFF.